Following are 4 T cell receptor beta chains from one sample sequenced in a study of T cells in Graves' hyperthyroidism and ophthalmopathy (dated by TCRdb to between 2019 and 2020). The method was multiplex PCR. TCRdb shows the sequencer as Illumina HiSeq 2000. The TCR beta CDR3 regions were amplified from the RNA transcripts. The first round of RT-PCR for the TCR CDR3 was performed with the HTBI primer set and the Qiagen OneStep RT-PCR kit. TCRdb took the public reads, trimmed them with fastp at Q25, ran MiXCR for clone calling and kept in-frame beta chains. A single entry per CDR3 protein holds the most common genes and DNA from its merged rows. Here the sample has hundreds of thousands of distinct CDR3 sequences; 15% to 20% occur a single time. The ten largest clonotypes hold around 19% of the sample. Sequencing used blood. The receptors derive from a woman aged 18-29 years with Graves' hyperthyroidism.

This clonotype is a singleton in its sample. A read error is possible here, since a much larger clone lies one base away. The V call is TRBV7-2, the J call TRBJ1-5, with unresolved D. Germline V lookup: CDR1 SGHTA, CDR2 FQGNSA. The CDR3 sequence is 12 residues long. Trimming cost V 5 bases and J 1 base, with 3 bases left between them. The CDR3 reads CASSMSNQPQHF. For the CDR3, the DNA is TGTGCCAGCAGCATGAGCAATCAGCCCCAGCATTTT.

This chain links TRBV9 with TRBJ2-1; 16 bases are a match to TRBD2. Germline CDR1 is SGDLS and CDR2 is YYNGEE. CDR3 length: 17 residues. J gave up 8 bases and V 3 bases, and 8 bases lay outside the gene matches. In nucleotides, the CDR3 is TGTGCCAGCAGCGACGGGACTAGCGGGGGGGCTTTGGATGAGCAGTTCTTC. It is translated as CASSDGTSGGALDEQFF.

This clonotype was picked up many times. This chain uses TRBV20-1 with TRBJ2-5; D gene uncertain. CDR3 length equals 12 residues. Trimming removed 5 bases from V and 2 bases from J, with 9 bases in between. CDR1 DFQATT and CDR2 SNEGSKA come from the germline V gene (reference sequence). CDR3 region: CSAQPPQETQYF. CDR3 DNA: TGCAGTGCTCAACCCCCTCAAGAGACCCAGTACTTC.

V usage is TRBV4-1 and J usage is TRBJ2-7; no clear D gene. The CDR3 totals 13 residues. Trimming shortened V by 1 base and J by 1 base, and 5 bases separated the two germline ends. The germline gives CDR1 MGHRA, CDR2 YSYEKL. The CDR3 sequence is CASSQVGSYEQYF. In nucleotides, the CDR3 is TGCGCCAGCAGCCAAGTCGGATCCTACGAGCAGTACTTC.